This TCR beta chain derives from a study of blood T cell repertoires in COVID-19. V was clipped by 4 bases and J by 5 bases; unmatched bases: 6. This CDR3 is built from 17 residues. The germline gives CDR1 SGHRS, CDR2 YFSETQ. Using immunoSEQ multiplex PCR, the repertoire was profiled, and TCRdb retains in-frame clones only, with some absent. Counted here are 150,000 or so clones, 80% to 90% occurring once; the ten biggest clones make up about 5.7%. The chain is built from TRBV5-1 and TRBJ2-1; 16 nucleotides agree with TRBD2. The TCR originated in an elderly man with acute or convalescent COVID-19. The sample comprised peripheral blood. CDR3 in DNA: TGCGCCAGCAGCCTAACCGGGACTAGCGGGAGGGACAATGAGCAGTTCTTC. Encoded protein: CASSLTGTSGRDNEQFF. Supplemented by reference TRBV5-1 and TRBJ2-1, the full variable domain reads KAGVTQTPRYLIKTRGQQVTLSCSPISGHRSVSWYQQTPGQGLQFLFEYFSETQRNKGNFPGRFSGRQFSNSRSEMNVSTLELGDSALYLCASSLTGTSGRDNEQFFGPGTRLTVL.